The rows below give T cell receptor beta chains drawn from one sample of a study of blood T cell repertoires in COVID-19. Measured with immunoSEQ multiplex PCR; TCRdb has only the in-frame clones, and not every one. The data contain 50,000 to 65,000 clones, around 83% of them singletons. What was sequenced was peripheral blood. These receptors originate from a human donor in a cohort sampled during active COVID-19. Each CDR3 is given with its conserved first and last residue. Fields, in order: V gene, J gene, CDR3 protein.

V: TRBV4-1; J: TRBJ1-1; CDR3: CASSQAGSGGVFTEAFF
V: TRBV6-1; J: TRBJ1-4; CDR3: CASSEREFNEKLFF
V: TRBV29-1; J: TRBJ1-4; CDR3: CSVEGRGNEKLFF
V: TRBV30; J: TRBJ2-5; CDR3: CAWSDPGRLETQYF
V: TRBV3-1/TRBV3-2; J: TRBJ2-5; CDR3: CASSQDQSSGSRETQYF
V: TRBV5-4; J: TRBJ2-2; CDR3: CASSLDPQGLGTGELFF
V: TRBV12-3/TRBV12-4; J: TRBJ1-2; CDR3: CASSRDRSGYTF
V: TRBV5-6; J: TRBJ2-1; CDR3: CASRLDREGGNEQFF
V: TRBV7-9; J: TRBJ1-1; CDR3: CASSLRRGQGAVTEAFF
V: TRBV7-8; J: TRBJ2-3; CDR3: CASSPSRARTNTDTQYF
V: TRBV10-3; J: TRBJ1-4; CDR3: CAISDPFSNGATNEKLFF
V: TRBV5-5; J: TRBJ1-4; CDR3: CASSLDSGATNEKLFF
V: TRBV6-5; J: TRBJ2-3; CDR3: CASTQEGRTDTQYF
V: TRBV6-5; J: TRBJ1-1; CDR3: CASSRGQTMNTEAFF
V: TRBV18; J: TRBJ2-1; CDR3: CASSPPSGAYNEQFF
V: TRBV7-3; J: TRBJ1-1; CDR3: CASSSLGQGNTEAFF
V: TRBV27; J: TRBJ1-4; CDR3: CASRRAGEKLFF
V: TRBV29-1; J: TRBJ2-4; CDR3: CSVEHRAKNIQYF
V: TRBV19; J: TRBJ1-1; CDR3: CASSRQGAGFTEAFF
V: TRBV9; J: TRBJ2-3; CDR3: CASSVLATDTQYF
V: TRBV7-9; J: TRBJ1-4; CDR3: CASSPSGGFSEKLFF
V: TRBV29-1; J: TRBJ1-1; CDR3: CSAPGTGGTWGTEAFF
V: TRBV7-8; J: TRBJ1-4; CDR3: CASSLEGARHEKLFF
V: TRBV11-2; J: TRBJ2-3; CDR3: CASSEDNTDTQYF
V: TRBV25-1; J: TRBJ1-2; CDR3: CASSGPGLVYGYTF